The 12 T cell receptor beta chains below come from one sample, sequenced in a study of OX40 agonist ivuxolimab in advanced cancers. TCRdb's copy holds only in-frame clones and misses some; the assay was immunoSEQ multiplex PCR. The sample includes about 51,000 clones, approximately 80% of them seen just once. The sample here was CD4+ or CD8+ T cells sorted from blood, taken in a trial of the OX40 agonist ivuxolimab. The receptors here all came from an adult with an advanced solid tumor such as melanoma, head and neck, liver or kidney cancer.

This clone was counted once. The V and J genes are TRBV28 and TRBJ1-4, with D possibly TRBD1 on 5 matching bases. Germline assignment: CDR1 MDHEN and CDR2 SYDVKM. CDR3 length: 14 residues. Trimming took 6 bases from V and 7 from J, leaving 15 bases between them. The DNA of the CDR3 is TGTGCCAGCAGCCCGGGGGGGTCTGGTGAAAAACTGTTTTTT. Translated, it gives CASSPGGSGEKLFF.

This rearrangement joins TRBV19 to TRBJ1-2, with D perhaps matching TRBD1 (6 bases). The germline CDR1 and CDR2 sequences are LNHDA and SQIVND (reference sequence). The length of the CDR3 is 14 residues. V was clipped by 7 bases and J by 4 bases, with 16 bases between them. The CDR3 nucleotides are TGTGCCAGTACCCGACAGGAAGGGGGCTATGGCTACACCTTC. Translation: CASTRQEGGYGYTF.

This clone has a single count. The CDR3 DNA follows: TGTGCCAGCAGCTCCACGATTGGACAGACAAACACCGGGGAGCTGTTTTTT. Residues: CASSSTIGQTNTGELFF. The chain uses TRBV13 and TRBJ2-2; D might be TRBD1 (6 bases). CDR1 is PRHDT and CDR2 is FYEKMQ in the germline V gene (reference sequence). V lost 4 bases, J lost 2 bases, and 17 bases lay in between. The CDR3 extends over 17 amino acids.

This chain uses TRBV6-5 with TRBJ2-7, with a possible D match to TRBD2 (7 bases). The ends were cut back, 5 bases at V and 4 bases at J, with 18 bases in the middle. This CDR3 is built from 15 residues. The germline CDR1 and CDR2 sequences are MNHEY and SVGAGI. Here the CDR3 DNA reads TGTGCCAGCAGTCCGCTTACGGGGGGCGGGTACGAGCAGTACTTC. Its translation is CASSPLTGGGYEQYF.

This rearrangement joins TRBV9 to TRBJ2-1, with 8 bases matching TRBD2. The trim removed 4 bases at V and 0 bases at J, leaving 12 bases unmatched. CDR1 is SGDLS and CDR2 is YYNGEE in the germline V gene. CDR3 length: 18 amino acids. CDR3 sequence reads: CASSPGTSGPSSYNEQFF. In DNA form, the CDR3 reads TGTGCCAGCAGCCCCGGGACTAGTGGACCGAGCTCCTACAATGAGCAGTTCTTC.

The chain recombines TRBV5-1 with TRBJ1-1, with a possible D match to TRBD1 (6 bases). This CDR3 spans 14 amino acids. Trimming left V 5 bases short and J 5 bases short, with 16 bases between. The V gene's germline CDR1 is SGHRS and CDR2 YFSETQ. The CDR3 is CASRQQGLGTEAFF. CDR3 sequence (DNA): TGCGCCAGCAGACAACAGGGTTTAGGAACTGAAGCTTTCTTT.

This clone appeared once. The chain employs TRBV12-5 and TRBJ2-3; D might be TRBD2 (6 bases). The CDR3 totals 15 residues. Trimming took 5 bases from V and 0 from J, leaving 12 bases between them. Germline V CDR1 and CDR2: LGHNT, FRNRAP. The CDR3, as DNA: TGTGCTAGTGGTCTGGGACTTCCTAGCACAGATACGCAGTATTTT. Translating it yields CASGLGLPSTDTQYF.

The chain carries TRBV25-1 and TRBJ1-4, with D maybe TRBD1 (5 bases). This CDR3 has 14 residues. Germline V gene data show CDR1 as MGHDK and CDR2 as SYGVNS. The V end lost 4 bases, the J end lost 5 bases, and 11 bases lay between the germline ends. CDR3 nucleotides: TGTGCCAGCAGTGTGGCCGGGACCAATGAAAAACTGTTTTTT. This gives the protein CASSVAGTNEKLFF.

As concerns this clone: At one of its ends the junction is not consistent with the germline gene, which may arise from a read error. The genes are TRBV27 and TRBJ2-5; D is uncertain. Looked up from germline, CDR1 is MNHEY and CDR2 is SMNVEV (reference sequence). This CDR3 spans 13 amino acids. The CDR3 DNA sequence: TGTGCCAGCAGTCCCAGACCTCAAGGGACCCAGTACTTC. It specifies CASSPRPQGTQYF.

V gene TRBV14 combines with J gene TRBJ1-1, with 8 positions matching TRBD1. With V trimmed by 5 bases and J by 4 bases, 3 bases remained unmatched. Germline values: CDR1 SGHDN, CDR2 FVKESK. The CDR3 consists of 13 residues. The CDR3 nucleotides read TGTGCCAGCAGCACGGACAGGGTCACTGAAGCTTTCTTT. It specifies CASSTDRVTEAFF.

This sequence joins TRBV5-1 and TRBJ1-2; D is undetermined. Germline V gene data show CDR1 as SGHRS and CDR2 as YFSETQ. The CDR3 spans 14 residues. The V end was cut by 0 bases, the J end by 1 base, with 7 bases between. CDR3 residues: CASSLGSLNYGYTF. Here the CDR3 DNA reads TGCGCCAGCAGCTTGGGCAGCCTTAACTATGGCTACACCTTC.

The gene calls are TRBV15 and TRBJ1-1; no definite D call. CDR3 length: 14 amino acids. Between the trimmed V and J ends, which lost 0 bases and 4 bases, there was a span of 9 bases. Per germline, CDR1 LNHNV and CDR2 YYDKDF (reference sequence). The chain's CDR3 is CATSRDLRATEAFF. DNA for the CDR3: TGTGCCACCAGCAGAGATCTTAGAGCCACTGAAGCTTTCTTT. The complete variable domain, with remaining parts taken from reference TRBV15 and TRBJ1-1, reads DAMVIQNPRYQVTQFGKPVTLSCSQTLNHNVMYWYQQKSSQAPKLLFHYYDKDFNNEADTPDNFQSRRPNTSFCFLDIRSPGLGDTAMYLCATSRDLRATEAFFGQGTRLTVV.